This TCR beta chain was observed in a study of CD8 T cells in ankylosing spondylitis. The study, taken as a whole, reports: There was reportedly significant enrichment of clones that were disease-linked in matched ankylosing spondylitis synovial fluid. There were earlier reports of some motif variants in reactive arthritis synovial fluid and blood. A motif of 7 or 8 highly homologous TCR beta variants was seen as apparently characteristic of ankylosing spondylitis blood.

Points on this clonotype: The antigen remains undetermined.

CDR1 and CDR2 (germline): SGHRS, YFSETQ. The CDR3 is made up of 14 amino acids. The junction had 5 bases not matched to a gene; V was cut back by 4 bases and J by 4 bases. For TCR beta, libraries came from quantitative 5'-RACE with molecular barcodes. In TCRdb, the 5' RACE reads were re-called with MiXCR into one record per CDR3 protein. The sample includes approximately 540,000 distinct CDR3 sequences, approximately 11% of them seen just once. Input material: blood, either unsorted or a sorted T cell fraction (not recorded which). The V call is TRBV5-1, the J call TRBJ2-5; 9 nucleotides align to TRBD1. This receptor was taken from a male donor with ankylosing spondylitis. CDR3 DNA sequence: TGCGCCAGCAGCGATCTGACAGGGGGAGAGACCCAGTACTTC. This encodes CASSDLTGGETQYF.